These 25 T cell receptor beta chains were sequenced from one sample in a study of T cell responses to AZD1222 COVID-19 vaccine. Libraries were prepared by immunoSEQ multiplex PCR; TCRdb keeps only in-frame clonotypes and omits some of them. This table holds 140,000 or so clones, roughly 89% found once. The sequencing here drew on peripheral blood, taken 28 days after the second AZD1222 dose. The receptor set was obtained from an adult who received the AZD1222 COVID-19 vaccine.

The CDR3 sequence: CASGVFRDRTDTQYF. CDR3 in DNA: TGTGCCAGCGGGGTATTCAGGGATCGAACAGATACGCAGTATTTT. The chain has TRBV7-9 and TRBJ2-3, with TRBD1 as a possible D gene (5 bases). CDR1 is SEHNR and CDR2 is FQNEAQ in the germline V gene (reference sequence). V shed 8 bases and J shed 3 bases, with 18 bases lying between them. The CDR3 runs 15 residues.

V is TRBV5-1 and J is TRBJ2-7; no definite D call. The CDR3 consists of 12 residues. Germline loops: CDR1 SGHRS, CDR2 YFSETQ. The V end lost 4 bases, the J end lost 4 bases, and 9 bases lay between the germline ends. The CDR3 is CASSHSWYEQYF. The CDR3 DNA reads TGCGCCAGCAGCCACTCATGGTACGAGCAGTACTTC.

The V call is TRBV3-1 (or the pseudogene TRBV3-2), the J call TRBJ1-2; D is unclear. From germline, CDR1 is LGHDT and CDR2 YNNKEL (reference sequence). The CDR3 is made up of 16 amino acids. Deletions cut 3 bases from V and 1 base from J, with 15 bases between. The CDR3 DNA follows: TGTGCCAGCAGCCATTCTGGGGAGACCTTTAACTATGGCTACACCTTC. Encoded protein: CASSHSGETFNYGYTF.

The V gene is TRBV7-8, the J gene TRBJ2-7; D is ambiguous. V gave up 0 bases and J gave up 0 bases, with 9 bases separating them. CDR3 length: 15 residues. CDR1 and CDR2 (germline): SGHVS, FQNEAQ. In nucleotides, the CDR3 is TGTGCCAGCAGCTTAGCGGTCGGAAACTCCTACGAGCAGTACTTC. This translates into CASSLAVGNSYEQYF.

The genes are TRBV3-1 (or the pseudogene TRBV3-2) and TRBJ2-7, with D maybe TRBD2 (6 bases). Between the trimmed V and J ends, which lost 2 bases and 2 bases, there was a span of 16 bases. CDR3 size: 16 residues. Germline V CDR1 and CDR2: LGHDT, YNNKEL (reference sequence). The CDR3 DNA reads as TGTGCCAGCAGCCAATTAACGGCGCGGGACCCCTACGAGCAGTACTTC. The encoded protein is CASSQLTARDPYEQYF.

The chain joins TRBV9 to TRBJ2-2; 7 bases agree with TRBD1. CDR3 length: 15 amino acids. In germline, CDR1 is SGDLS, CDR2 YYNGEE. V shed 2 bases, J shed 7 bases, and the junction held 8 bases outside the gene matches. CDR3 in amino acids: CASSVKGTASGELFF. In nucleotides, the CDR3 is TGTGCCAGCAGCGTCAAGGGGACAGCAAGCGGGGAGCTGTTTTTT.

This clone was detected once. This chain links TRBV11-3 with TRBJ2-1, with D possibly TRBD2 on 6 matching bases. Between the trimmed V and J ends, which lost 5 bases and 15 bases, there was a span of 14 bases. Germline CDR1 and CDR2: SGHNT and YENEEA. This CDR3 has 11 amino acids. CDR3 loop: CASSSRDSPFF. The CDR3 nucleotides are TGTGCCAGCAGCAGCCGGGACTCTCCGTTCTTC.

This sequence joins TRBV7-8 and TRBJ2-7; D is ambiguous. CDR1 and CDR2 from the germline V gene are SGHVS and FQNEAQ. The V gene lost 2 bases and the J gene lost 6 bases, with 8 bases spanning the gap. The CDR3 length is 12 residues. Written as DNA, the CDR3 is TGTGCCAGCAGCTTAAGGCTAGGCGAGCAGTACTTC. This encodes CASSLRLGEQYF.

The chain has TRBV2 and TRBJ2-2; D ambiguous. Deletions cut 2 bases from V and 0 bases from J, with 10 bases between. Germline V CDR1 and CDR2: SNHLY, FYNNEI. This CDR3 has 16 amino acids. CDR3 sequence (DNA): TGTGCCAGCAGTGAATATGGCAGTGCGAACACCGGGGAGCTGTTTTTT. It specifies CASSEYGSANTGELFF.

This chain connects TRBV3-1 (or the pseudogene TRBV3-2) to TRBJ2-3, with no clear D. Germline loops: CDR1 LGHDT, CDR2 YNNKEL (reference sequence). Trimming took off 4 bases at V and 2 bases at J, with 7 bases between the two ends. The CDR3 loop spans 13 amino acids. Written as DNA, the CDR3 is TGTGCCAGCAGCCCCCGGAACACAGATACGCAGTATTTT. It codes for CASSPRNTDTQYF.

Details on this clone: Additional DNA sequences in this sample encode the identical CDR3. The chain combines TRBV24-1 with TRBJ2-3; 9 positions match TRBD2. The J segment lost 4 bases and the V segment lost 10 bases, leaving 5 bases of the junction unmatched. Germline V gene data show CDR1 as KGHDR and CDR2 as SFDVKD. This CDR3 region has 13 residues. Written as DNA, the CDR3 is TGTGCCACGGGACTAGCAGTCTCAGATACGCAGTATTTT. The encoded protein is CATGLAVSDTQYF.

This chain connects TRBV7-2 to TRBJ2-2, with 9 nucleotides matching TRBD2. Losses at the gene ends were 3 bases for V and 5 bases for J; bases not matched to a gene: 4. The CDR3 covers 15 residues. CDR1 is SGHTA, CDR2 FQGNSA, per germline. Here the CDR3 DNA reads TGTGCCAGCAGCTTTAGCGGGAGAATTACCGGGGAGCTGTTTTTT. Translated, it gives CASSFSGRITGELFF.

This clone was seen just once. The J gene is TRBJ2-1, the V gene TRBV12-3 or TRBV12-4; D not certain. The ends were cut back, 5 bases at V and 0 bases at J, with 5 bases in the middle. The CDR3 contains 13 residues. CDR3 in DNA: TGTGCCAGCAGTCTAAGCTCCTACAATGAGCAGTTCTTC. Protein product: CASSLSSYNEQFF.

CDR3 DNA sequence: TGCAGCGTCGCTGGGACATTCATGAACACTGAAGCTTTCTTT. As protein: CSVAGTFMNTEAFF. The V and J genes are TRBV29-1 and TRBJ1-1; tentatively, D is TRBD1 (6 bases). CDR3 length: 14 residues. The germline V gene has CDR1 SQVTM and CDR2 ANQGSEA. V dropped 6 bases and J dropped 0 bases, with 14 bases sitting between them.

CDR3 protein: CASSFDRAEAFF. The CDR3 DNA is TGTGCCAGCAGCTTCGACAGGGCTGAAGCTTTCTTT. The chain links TRBV5-5 to TRBJ1-1, with 7 bases lining up with TRBD1. Looked up from germline, CDR1 is SGHKS and CDR2 is YYEKEE (reference sequence). J lost 6 bases, V lost 2 bases, and 1 base had no gene match. The CDR3 has 12 residues.

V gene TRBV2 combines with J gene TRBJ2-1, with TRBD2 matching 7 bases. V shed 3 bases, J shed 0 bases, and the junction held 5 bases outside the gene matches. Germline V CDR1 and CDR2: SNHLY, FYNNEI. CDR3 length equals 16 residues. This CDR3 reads CASSEKGLSSYNEQFF. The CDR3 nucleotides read TGTGCCAGCAGTGAGAAGGGACTAAGCTCCTACAATGAGCAGTTCTTC.

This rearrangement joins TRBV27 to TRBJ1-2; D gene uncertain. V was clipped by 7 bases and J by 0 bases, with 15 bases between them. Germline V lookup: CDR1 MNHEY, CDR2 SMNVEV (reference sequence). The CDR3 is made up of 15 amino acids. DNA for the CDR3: TGTGCCAGCAAACTGCGCCAGACAACTAACTATGGCTACACCTTC. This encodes CASKLRQTTNYGYTF.

Here the CDR3 DNA reads TGTGCAAGCGGGGCGGGAGATCACACCGGGGAGCTGTTTTTT. Protein product: CASGAGDHTGELFF. The chain combines TRBV9 with TRBJ2-2; TRBD2 matches 7 bases. The CDR3 runs to 14 residues. Germline CDR1 reads SGDLS; CDR2 reads YYNGEE. The variable domain in full, with the rest retrieved from reference TRBV9 and TRBJ2-2, is DSGVTQTPKHLITATGQRVTLRCSPRSGDLSVYWYQQSLDQGLQFLIQYYNGEERAKGNILERFSAQQFPDLHSELNLSSLELGDSALYFCASGAGDHTGELFFGEGSRLTVL.

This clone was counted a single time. The chain's CDR3 is CASSGTAVPLYGYTF. DNA of the CDR3: TGTGCCAGTTCCGGGACAGCAGTCCCGCTTTATGGCTACACCTTC. The V call is TRBV19, the J call TRBJ1-2; 7 bases agree with TRBD1. Germline trimming cut 8 bases from V and 5 bases from J; bases unmatched to any gene: 14. Per the germline V gene, CDR1 is LNHDA and CDR2 is SQIVND (reference sequence). This CDR3 comprises 15 residues.

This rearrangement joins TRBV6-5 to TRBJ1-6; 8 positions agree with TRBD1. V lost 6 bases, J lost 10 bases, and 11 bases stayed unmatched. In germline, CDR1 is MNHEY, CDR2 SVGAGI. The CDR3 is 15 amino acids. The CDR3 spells CASSLTGGKLSPLHF. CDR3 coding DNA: TGTGCCAGCAGCTTAACAGGGGGAAAGTTGTCACCCCTCCACTTT.

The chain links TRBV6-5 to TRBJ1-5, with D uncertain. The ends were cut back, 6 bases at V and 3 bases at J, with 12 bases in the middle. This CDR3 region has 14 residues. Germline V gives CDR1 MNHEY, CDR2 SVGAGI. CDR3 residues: CASSPLGINQPQHF. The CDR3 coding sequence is TGTGCCAGCAGCCCGTTAGGTATCAATCAGCCCCAGCATTTT.

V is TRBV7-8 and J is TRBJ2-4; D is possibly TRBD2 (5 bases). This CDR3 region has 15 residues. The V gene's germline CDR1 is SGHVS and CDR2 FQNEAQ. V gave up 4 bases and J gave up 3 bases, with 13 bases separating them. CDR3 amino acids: CASSSPERGKNIQYF. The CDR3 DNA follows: TGTGCCAGCAGCTCCCCAGAACGGGGCAAAAACATTCAGTACTTC.

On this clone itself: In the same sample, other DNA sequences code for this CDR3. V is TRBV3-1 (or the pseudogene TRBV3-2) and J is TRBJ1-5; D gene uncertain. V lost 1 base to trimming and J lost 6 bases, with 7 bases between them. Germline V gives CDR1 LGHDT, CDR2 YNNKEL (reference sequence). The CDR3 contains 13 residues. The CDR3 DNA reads TGTGCCAGCAGCCAAGGGGAGGGTCAGCCCCAGCATTTT. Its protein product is CASSQGEGQPQHF.

The DNA of the CDR3 is TGTGCCAGCAGCTTAATGGGACTTAAGGATTCACCCCTCCACTTT. Its protein product is CASSLMGLKDSPLHF. This rearrangement joins TRBV7-2 to TRBJ1-6; D is possibly TRBD1 (5 bases). Germline-derived CDR1 and CDR2 are SGHTA and FQGNSA. V was shortened by 2 bases and J by 8 bases, with 13 bases between the two germline ends. This CDR3 is 15 amino acids long.

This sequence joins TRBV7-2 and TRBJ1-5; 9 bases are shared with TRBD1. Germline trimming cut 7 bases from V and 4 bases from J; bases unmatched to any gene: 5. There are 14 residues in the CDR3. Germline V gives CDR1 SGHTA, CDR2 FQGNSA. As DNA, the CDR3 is TGTGCCAGCACCCCGGGGACAGGGAATCAGCCCCAGCATTTT. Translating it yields CASTPGTGNQPQHF.